The 10 T cell receptor beta chains below come from one sample, sequenced in a study of cytomegalovirus exposure and HLA in healthy donors. Only in-frame clones appear in the TCRdb table, and some are missing; sequencing was by immunoSEQ multiplex PCR. Of fewer than 200,000 clones listed, approximately 86% are singletons. What was sequenced was PBMCs. All receptors derive from a man between 18 and 29 years old in good health and CMV-seropositive.

In its sample, this clone was seen many times. The chain employs TRBV28 and TRBJ2-7; D is uncertain. Trimming removed 2 bases from V and 0 bases from J, with 8 bases in between. In germline, CDR1 is MDHEN, CDR2 SYDVKM. The CDR3 length is 14 residues. CDR3 region: CASSLQTVSYEQYF. DNA for the CDR3: TGTGCCAGCAGTTTACAAACAGTCTCCTACGAGCAGTACTTC. Filled out from reference TRBV28 and TRBJ2-7, the complete variable domain reads DVKVTQSSRYLVKRTGEKVFLECVQDMDHENMFWYRQDPGLGLRLIYFSYDVKMKEKGDIPEGYSVSREKKERFSLILESASTNQTSMYLCASSLQTVSYEQYFGPGTRLTVT.

In the case of this clone: This CDR3 is also generated by other DNA sequences in the sample. This rearrangement joins TRBV6-5 to TRBJ2-7, with 7 bases identical to TRBD1. The CDR3 totals 13 residues. V trimming: 6 bases; J trimming: 3 bases; junction bases outside the gene matches: 5. Per the germline V gene, CDR1 is MNHEY and CDR2 is SVGAGI. The CDR3 loop reads CASSRDRDYEQYF. The CDR3, as DNA: TGTGCCAGCAGCCGTGACAGGGACTACGAGCAGTACTTC.

Worth noting for this clone: Other DNA sequences in this sample translate to the same CDR3. The chain couples TRBV5-1 to TRBJ2-2, with D unresolved. The CDR3 extends over 13 amino acids. The V and J ends lost 3 bases and 4 bases respectively, with 7 bases between them. The germline CDR1 and CDR2 sequences are SGHRS and YFSETQ. The DNA for the CDR3 is TGCGCCAGCAGCTCCAGATCCACCGGGGAGCTGTTTTTT. It encodes CASSSRSTGELFF. The full variable domain, completed using reference TRBV5-1 and TRBJ2-2, is KAGVTQTPRYLIKTRGQQVTLSCSPISGHRSVSWYQQTPGQGLQFLFEYFSETQRNKGNFPGRFSGRQFSNSRSEMNVSTLELGDSALYLCASSSRSTGELFFGEGSRLTVL.

The chain couples TRBV6-1 to TRBJ2-1; possibly TRBD1 for D (5 bases). Germline V gene data show CDR1 as MNHNS and CDR2 as SASEGT. The ends were cut back, 4 bases at V and 5 bases at J, with 15 bases in the middle. This CDR3 region has 15 residues. CDR3 in amino acids: CASSADQGHDNEQFF. The CDR3, as DNA: TGTGCCAGCAGTGCAGATCAGGGCCACGACAATGAGCAGTTCTTC.

The chain carries TRBV13 and TRBJ2-1; D is ambiguous. Trimming took 5 bases from V and 0 from J, leaving 14 bases between them. Germline values: CDR1 PRHDT, CDR2 FYEKMQ (reference sequence). The CDR3 totals 16 residues. The CDR3 region has the DNA TGTGCCAGCAGCCACCGAGGCATTAGCTCCTACAATGAGCAGTTCTTC. This translates into CASSHRGISSYNEQFF.

This chain joins TRBV5-1 and TRBJ2-2, with 7 positions matching TRBD2. Germline V CDR1 and CDR2: SGHRS, YFSETQ. This CDR3 is 14 amino acids long. J was trimmed by 3 bases and V by 3 bases; bases with no gene match: 2. The DNA for the CDR3 is TGCGCCAGCAGCTCGGCGGGAGACACCGGGGAGCTGTTTTTT. This translates into CASSSAGDTGELFF.

The chain joins TRBV28 to TRBJ2-3; tentative D call: TRBD2 (6 bases). Germline assignment: CDR1 MDHEN and CDR2 SYDVKM. Trimming left V 11 bases short and J 7 bases short, with 19 bases between. This CDR3 region has 13 residues. CDR3 residues: CASRREDRYTQYF. The CDR3 DNA reads TGTGCCTCAAGGAGGGAAGATAGGTATACGCAGTATTTT.

This clone appeared a few times. V gene TRBV13 combines with J gene TRBJ2-7, with D perhaps matching TRBD2 (5 bases). The V end was cut by 5 bases, the J end by 4 bases, with 21 bases between. The CDR3 consists of 16 residues. The germline CDR1 and CDR2 sequences are PRHDT and FYEKMQ (reference sequence). This chain's CDR3 is CASSHGGTPPLYEQYF. The CDR3 coding sequence is TGTGCCAGCAGCCATGGAGGCACCCCCCCATTATACGAGCAGTACTTC.

This clone was detected only a few times. The V and J genes are TRBV21-1 and TRBJ1-1; whether TRBD1, the table's D call, matches the DNA was not checked. TRBV21-1 is recorded as a pseudogene. CDR3 length: 15 residues. This CDR3 reads CASVTLTDPNTEAFF. CDR3 sequence (DNA): TGTGCCAGCGTCACCCTGACAGATCCGAACACTGAAGCTTTCTTT.

This clone was recorded only once. The J gene is TRBJ1-2, the V gene TRBV9; D unresolved. V lost 0 bases and J 6 bases, leaving 9 bases between the germline ends. There are 13 residues in the CDR3. Germline V CDR1 and CDR2: SGDLS, YYNGEE. CDR3 in DNA: TGTGCCAGCAGCGTAGCTAACGAGCATGGCTACACCTTC. As protein: CASSVANEHGYTF.